These 24 T cell receptor beta chains came from one sample sequenced in a study of cytomegalovirus exposure and HLA in healthy donors. 60 Vbeta and 13 Jbeta primers were used in PCR. Libraries were prepared by immunoSEQ multiplex PCR; TCRdb keeps only in-frame clonotypes and omits some of them. The repertoire holds around 90,000 clones, with more than 65% as singletons. The sample taken for sequencing was PBMCs. Receptor source: a human donor in good health.

This clone was seen more than once but under ten times. The rearrangement uses TRBV7-9 and TRBJ1-2; D remains unclear. Germline lookup yields CDR1 SEHNR and CDR2 FQNEAQ (reference sequence). This CDR3 comprises 13 residues. Trimming took 5 bases from V and 5 from J, leaving 12 bases between them. CDR3 loop: CASSLLLEYGYTF. The CDR3 DNA sequence: TGTGCCAGCAGCCTGCTCCTTGAGTATGGCTACACCTTC.

The chain links TRBV7-9 to TRBJ2-5; TRBD1 matches at 9 bases. Germline loops: CDR1 SEHNR, CDR2 FQNEAQ (reference sequence). Trimming removed 2 bases from V and 4 bases from J; junction bases left unmatched: 2. The CDR3 contains 14 residues. The chain's CDR3 is CASSLRQGGETQYF. CDR3 sequence (DNA): TGTGCCAGCAGCTTAAGACAGGGGGGAGAGACCCAGTACTTC.

The chain has TRBV7-9 and TRBJ2-1, with 15 bases lining up with TRBD2. Germline V lookup: CDR1 SEHNR, CDR2 FQNEAQ (reference sequence). Trimming removed 3 bases from V and 16 bases from J; junction bases left unmatched: 7. The CDR3 covers 14 residues. CDR3 region: CASSFGLAGGSGFF. Written as DNA, the CDR3 is TGTGCCAGCAGCTTCGGACTAGCGGGAGGGTCGGGCTTCTTC.

The genes are TRBV6-5 and TRBJ2-7; TRBD1 is a possible D gene (6 bases). The length of the CDR3 is 12 residues. Germline CDR1 and CDR2: MNHEY and SVGAGI. Between the trimmed V and J ends, which lost 5 bases and 2 bases, there was a span of 7 bases. The CDR3 reads CASSQGTYEQYF. In nucleotides, the CDR3 is TGTGCCAGCAGTCAGGGGACCTACGAGCAGTACTTC.

The chain couples TRBV30 to TRBJ2-1; D might be TRBD2 (6 bases). V was cut by 3 bases and J by 0 bases, with 12 bases left in between. Germline CDR1 GTSNPN, CDR2 SVGIG (reference sequence). The CDR3 spans 15 residues. CDR3 sequence: CAWSGSGSSYNEQFF. DNA of the CDR3: TGTGCCTGGAGCGGTAGCGGATCCTCCTACAATGAGCAGTTCTTC.

Worth noting for this clone: Other DNA variants within this sample encode the same CDR3. The chain uses TRBV29-1 and TRBJ2-7; a possible D gene is TRBD1 (5 bases). The CDR3 runs to 14 residues. V lost 0 bases to trimming and J lost 7 bases, with 16 bases between them. CDR1 is SQVTM, CDR2 ANQGSEA, per germline. DNA of the CDR3: TGCAGCGTTGAAGAGTCAGGGATTCCCCGGGAGCAGTACTTC. It encodes CSVEESGIPREQYF.

This chain links TRBV7-9 with TRBJ2-5; no firm D call. The CDR3 has 12 amino acids. The V gene lost 6 bases and the J gene lost 5 bases, with 10 bases spanning the gap. Germline CDR1 reads SEHNR; CDR2 reads FQNEAQ (reference sequence). The CDR3 reads CASRPTVETQYF. CDR3 sequence (DNA): TGTGCCAGCAGACCTACCGTGGAGACCCAGTACTTC.

CDR3 amino acids: CASSLSAGNNYGYTF. DNA of the CDR3: TGTGCCAGCAGTTTATCGGCAGGGAATAACTATGGCTACACCTTC. The chain is built from TRBV27 and TRBJ1-2, with TRBD1 as a possible D gene (5 bases). Germline V gene sequence: CDR1 MNHEY, CDR2 SMNVEV (reference sequence). The CDR3 covers 15 residues. The V gene lost 0 bases and the J gene lost 1 base, with 9 bases spanning the gap.

This clone was recorded once. The rearrangement joins TRBV5-5 to TRBJ1-1, with no clear D. In germline, CDR1 is SGHKS, CDR2 YYEKEE (reference sequence). The V end was cut by 4 bases, the J end by 3 bases, with 16 bases between. The CDR3 covers 15 residues. The CDR3 sequence is CASSLTPDIYTEAFF. The CDR3, as DNA: TGTGCCAGCAGCCTTACCCCCGACATCTACACTGAAGCTTTCTTT.

The J gene is TRBJ1-5, the V gene TRBV19; weak D call: TRBD1 (5 bases). This CDR3 contains 15 residues. Trimming removed 5 bases from V and 2 bases from J, with 13 bases in between. Germline V gene data show CDR1 as LNHDA and CDR2 as SQIVND (reference sequence). CDR3 DNA: TGTGCCAGTAGTGCCCAGGGAAGTGGCAATCAGCCCCAGCATTTT. Translating it yields CASSAQGSGNQPQHF.

The chain recombines TRBV27 with TRBJ1-5; D remains ambiguous. Looked up from germline, CDR1 is MNHEY and CDR2 is SMNVEV (reference sequence). CDR3 length equals 12 residues. Trimming cost V 5 bases and J 5 bases, with 7 bases left between them. CDR3 sequence reads: CASSRVDQPQHF. Written as DNA, the CDR3 is TGTGCCAGCAGTCGGGTCGATCAGCCCCAGCATTTT.

Notes on this clone: A read error may produce the germline difference seen at one junction end. The DNA of the CDR3 is TGCGCCAGCGGCCAAGATTCTGGTCAGGGTTGGACTGAAGCTTTCTTT. Protein product: CASGQDSGQGWTEAFF. V usage is TRBV4-1 and J usage is TRBJ1-1; perhaps TRBD1 as D (5 bases). The germline V gene has CDR1 MGHRA and CDR2 YSYEKL. This CDR3 region has 16 residues.

The chain uses TRBV2 and TRBJ1-4, with D unclear. The CDR3 runs to 14 residues. Per the germline V gene, CDR1 is SNHLY and CDR2 is FYNNEI. V lost 1 base, J lost 8 bases, and 11 bases lay in between. The CDR3 sequence: CASSEVRVREKLFF. The CDR3 DNA reads TGTGCCAGCAGTGAAGTGAGAGTGAGGGAAAAACTGTTTTTT.

Only a few counts were recorded for this clone. DNA for the CDR3: TGTGCCAGCAGGGACAGGGGACAAGAGACCCAGTACTTC. This sequence encodes CASRDRGQETQYF. The chain uses TRBV2 and TRBJ2-5, with TRBD1 matching over 9 bases. V lost 6 bases, J lost 2 bases, and 1 base stayed unmatched. The germline V gene encodes CDR1 SNHLY and CDR2 FYNNEI. The CDR3 totals 13 residues. The full variable domain, with the rest looked up from reference TRBV2 and TRBJ2-5, is EPEVTQTPSHQVTQMGQEVILRCVPISNHLYFYWYRQILGQKVEFLVSFYNNEISEKSEIFDDQFSVERPDGSNFTLKIRSTKLEDSAMYFCASRDRGQETQYFGPGTRLLVL.

This chain links TRBV5-1 with TRBJ2-3; tentatively, D is TRBD1 (6 bases). The CDR3 loop spans 18 amino acids. Germline V lookup: CDR1 SGHRS, CDR2 YFSETQ. Trimming took off 0 bases at V and 0 bases at J, with 17 bases between the two ends. DNA for the CDR3: TGCGCCAGCAGCTTGGGAGGGGGAACAGACCCTAGCACAGATACGCAGTATTTT. Amino acid sequence: CASSLGGGTDPSTDTQYF. Combining the CDR3 with reference TRBV5-1 and TRBJ2-3 gives the whole variable domain KAGVTQTPRYLIKTRGQQVTLSCSPISGHRSVSWYQQTPGQGLQFLFEYFSETQRNKGNFPGRFSGRQFSNSRSEMNVSTLELGDSALYLCASSLGGGTDPSTDTQYFGPGTRLTVL.

The chain joins TRBV29-1 to TRBJ1-2; D is unresolved. V was pared by 0 bases and J by 4 bases, with 9 bases between. Germline loops: CDR1 SQVTM, CDR2 ANQGSEA. The length of the CDR3 is 13 residues. The CDR3 is CSVEDPRLYGYTF. The CDR3, as DNA: TGCAGCGTTGAAGATCCCAGGCTCTATGGCTACACCTTC.

The rearrangement links TRBV7-2 to TRBJ2-4; no definite D call. The CDR3 totals 16 residues. Trimming shortened V by 6 bases and J by 0 bases, and 15 bases separated the two germline ends. Germline CDR1 is SGHTA and CDR2 is FQGNSA. The CDR3 sequence is CASRRQVPLAKNIQYF. CDR3 bases: TGTGCCAGCAGACGACAAGTCCCTTTAGCCAAAAACATTCAGTACTTC. The full variable domain, completed using reference TRBV7-2 and TRBJ2-4, is GAGVSQSPSNKVTEKGKDVELRCDPISGHTALYWYRQSLGQGLEFLIYFQGNSAPDKSGLPSDRFSAERTGGSVSTLTIQRTQQEDSAVYLCASRRQVPLAKNIQYFGAGTRLSVL.

The rearrangement links TRBV19 to TRBJ2-7; a possible D gene is TRBD1 (7 bases). The CDR3 spans 14 residues. CDR1 LNHDA and CDR2 SQIVND come from the germline V gene (reference sequence). Deletions cut 6 bases from V and 1 base from J, with 13 bases between. CDR3 sequence reads: CASSLQGTSYEQYF. The CDR3 nucleotides read TGTGCCAGTAGCTTACAGGGGACTTCCTACGAGCAGTACTTC. Full variable domain (outside the CDR3, taken from reference TRBV19 and TRBJ2-7): DGGITQSPKYLFRKEGQNVTLSCEQNLNHDAMYWYRQDPGQGLRLIYYSQIVNDFQKGDIAEGYSVSREKKESFPLTVTSAQKNPTAFYLCASSLQGTSYEQYFGPGTRLTVT.

V usage is TRBV18 and J usage is TRBJ2-3; TRBD2 is a possible D gene (5 bases). V was clipped by 3 bases and J by 2 bases, with 15 bases between them. The CDR3 is made up of 16 amino acids. The germline CDR1 and CDR2 sequences are KGHSH and LQKENI. In DNA, the CDR3 is TGTGCCAGCTCACCCGGTGGGTACGGGAACACAGATACGCAGTATTTT. This codes for CASSPGGYGNTDTQYF.

The chain couples TRBV11-1 to TRBJ2-7; no definite D call. Germline lookup yields CDR1 SGHAT and CDR2 FQDESV (reference sequence). The CDR3 extends over 14 amino acids. With 3 bases removed from V and 6 bases from J, the gap between germline ends came to 15 bases. CDR3 in amino acids: CASSLAEWYGEQYF. The CDR3 coding sequence is TGTGCCAGCAGCTTGGCGGAATGGTATGGCGAGCAGTACTTC.

The V gene is TRBV5-4, the J gene TRBJ2-7; 11 nucleotides align to TRBD2. The CDR3 loop spans 14 amino acids. Germline V gene sequence: CDR1 SGHNT, CDR2 YYREEE (reference sequence). The junction had 3 bases not matched to a gene; V was cut back by 0 bases and J by 7 bases. CDR3 loop: CASSLALAGGEQYF. CDR3 nucleotides: TGTGCCAGCAGCTTGGCGCTAGCGGGAGGTGAGCAGTACTTC.

The chain carries TRBV28 and TRBJ1-2; 7 nucleotides agree with TRBD1. Germline CDR1 reads MDHEN; CDR2 reads SYDVKM. The CDR3 is made up of 15 amino acids. The V and J ends lost 5 bases and 0 bases, in that order; junction bases with no gene match: 6. The CDR3 protein is CASSGPGTANYGYTF. Written as DNA, the CDR3 is TGTGCCAGCAGTGGCCCCGGGACAGCTAACTATGGCTACACCTTC.

V gene TRBV7-9 combines with J gene TRBJ2-1; maybe TRBD2 (6 bases). V was shortened by 1 base and J by 10 bases, with 17 bases between the two germline ends. The CDR3 is 15 residues long. Germline CDR1 is SEHNR and CDR2 is FQNEAQ (reference sequence). The CDR3 sequence: CASSLVSGPRGEQFF. DNA of the CDR3: TGTGCCAGCAGCTTAGTAAGCGGGCCCCGCGGCGAGCAGTTCTTC.

The rearrangement uses TRBV6-6 and TRBJ2-1, with D unresolved. The ends were cut back, 6 bases at V and 0 bases at J, with 15 bases in the middle. The CDR3 extends over 16 amino acids. From germline, CDR1 is MNHNY and CDR2 SVGAGI (reference sequence). CDR3 sequence (DNA): TGTGCCAGCAGCAACTACGACGGTGGCTCCTACAATGAGCAGTTCTTC. It encodes CASSNYDGGSYNEQFF.